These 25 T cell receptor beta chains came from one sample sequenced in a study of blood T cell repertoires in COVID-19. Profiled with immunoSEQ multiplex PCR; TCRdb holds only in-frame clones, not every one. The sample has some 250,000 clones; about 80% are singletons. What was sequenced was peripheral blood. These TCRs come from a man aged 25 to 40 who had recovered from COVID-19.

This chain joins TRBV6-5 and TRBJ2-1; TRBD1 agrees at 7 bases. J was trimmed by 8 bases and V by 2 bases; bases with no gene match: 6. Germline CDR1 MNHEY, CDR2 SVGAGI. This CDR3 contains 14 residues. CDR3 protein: CASSYGRQGHEQFF. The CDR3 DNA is TGTGCCAGCAGTTACGGCCGACAGGGTCATGAGCAGTTCTTC.

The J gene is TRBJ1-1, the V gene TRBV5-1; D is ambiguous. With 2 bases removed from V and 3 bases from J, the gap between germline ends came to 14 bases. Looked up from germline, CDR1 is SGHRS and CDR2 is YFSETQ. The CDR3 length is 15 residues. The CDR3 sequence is CASSFPPPADTEAFF. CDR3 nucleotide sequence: TGCGCCAGCAGCTTTCCGCCTCCCGCGGACACTGAAGCTTTCTTT.

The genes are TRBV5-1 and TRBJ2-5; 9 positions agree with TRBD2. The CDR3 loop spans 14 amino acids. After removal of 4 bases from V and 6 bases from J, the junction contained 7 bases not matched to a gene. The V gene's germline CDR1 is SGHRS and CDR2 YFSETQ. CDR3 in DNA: TGCGCCAGCAGCGTCTCTAGCGGGGAACAGACCCAGTACTTC. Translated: CASSVSSGEQTQYF.

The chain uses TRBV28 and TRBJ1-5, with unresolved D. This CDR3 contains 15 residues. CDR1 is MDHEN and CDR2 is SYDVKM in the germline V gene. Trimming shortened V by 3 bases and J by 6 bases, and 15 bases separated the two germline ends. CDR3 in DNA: TGTGCCAGCAGTTTCTATCAGGCCTGGGCTCAGCCCCAGCATTTT. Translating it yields CASSFYQAWAQPQHF. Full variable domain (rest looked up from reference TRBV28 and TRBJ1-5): DVKVTQSSRYLVKRTGEKVFLECVQDMDHENMFWYRQDPGLGLRLIYFSYDVKMKEKGDIPEGYSVSREKKERFSLILESASTNQTSMYLCASSFYQAWAQPQHFGDGTRLSIL.

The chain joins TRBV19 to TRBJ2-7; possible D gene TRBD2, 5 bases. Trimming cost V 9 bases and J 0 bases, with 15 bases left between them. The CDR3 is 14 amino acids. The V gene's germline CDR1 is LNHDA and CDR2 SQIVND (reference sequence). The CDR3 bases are TGTGCCAGCGCCCGCCGGGAAAGCTCCTACGAGCAGTACTTC. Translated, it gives CASARRESSYEQYF.

CDR3 nucleotides: TGCGCCAGCTCAAATTCTGGAAACACCATATATTTT. Protein product: CASSNSGNTIYF. This chain joins TRBV10-1 and TRBJ1-3, with D uncertain. This CDR3 is 12 amino acids long. Per the germline V gene, CDR1 is WNHNN and CDR2 is SYGVQD (reference sequence). V was shortened by 8 bases and J by 1 base, with 6 bases between the two germline ends.

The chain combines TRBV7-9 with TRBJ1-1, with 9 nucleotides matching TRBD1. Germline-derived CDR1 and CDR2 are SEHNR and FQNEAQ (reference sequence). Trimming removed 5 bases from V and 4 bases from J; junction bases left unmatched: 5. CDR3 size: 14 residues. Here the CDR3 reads CASSQGQGSTEAFF. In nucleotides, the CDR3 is TGTGCCAGCAGCCAGGGACAGGGATCCACTGAAGCTTTCTTT.

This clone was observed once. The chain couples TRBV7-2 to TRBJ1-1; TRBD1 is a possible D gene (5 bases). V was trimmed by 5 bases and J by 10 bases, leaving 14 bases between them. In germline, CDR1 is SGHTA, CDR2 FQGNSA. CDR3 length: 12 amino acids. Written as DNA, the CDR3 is TGTGCCAGCAGCCCAATAGGGGTTCCAGCTTTCTTT. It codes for CASSPIGVPAFF.

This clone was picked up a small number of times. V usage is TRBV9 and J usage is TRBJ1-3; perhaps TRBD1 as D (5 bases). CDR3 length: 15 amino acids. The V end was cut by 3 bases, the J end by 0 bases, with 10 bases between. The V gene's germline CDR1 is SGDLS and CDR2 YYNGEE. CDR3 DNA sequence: TGTGCCAGCAGCGCGCGACAGAGCTCTGGAAACACCATATATTTT. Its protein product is CASSARQSSGNTIYF.

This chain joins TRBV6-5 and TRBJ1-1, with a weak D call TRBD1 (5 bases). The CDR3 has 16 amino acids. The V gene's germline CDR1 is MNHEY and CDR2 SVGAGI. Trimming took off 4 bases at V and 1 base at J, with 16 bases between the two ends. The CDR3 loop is CASSSSAGLGNTEAFF. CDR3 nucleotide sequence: TGTGCCAGCAGTTCGTCAGCGGGGCTCGGGAACACTGAAGCTTTCTTT.

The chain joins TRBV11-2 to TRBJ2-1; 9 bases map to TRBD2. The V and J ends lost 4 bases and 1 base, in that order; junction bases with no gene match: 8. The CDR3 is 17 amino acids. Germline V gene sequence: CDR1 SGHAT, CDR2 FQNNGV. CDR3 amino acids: CASSSLGGGGSYNEQFF. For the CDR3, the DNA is TGTGCCAGCAGCTCCCTGGGCGGGGGGGGTTCCTACAATGAGCAGTTCTTC.

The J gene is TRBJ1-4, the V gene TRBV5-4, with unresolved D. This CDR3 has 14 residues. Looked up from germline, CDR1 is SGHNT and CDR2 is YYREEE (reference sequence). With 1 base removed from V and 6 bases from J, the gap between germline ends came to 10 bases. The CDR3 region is CASSLSATYEKLFF. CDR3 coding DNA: TGTGCCAGCAGCTTGTCGGCGACTTATGAAAAACTGTTTTTT.

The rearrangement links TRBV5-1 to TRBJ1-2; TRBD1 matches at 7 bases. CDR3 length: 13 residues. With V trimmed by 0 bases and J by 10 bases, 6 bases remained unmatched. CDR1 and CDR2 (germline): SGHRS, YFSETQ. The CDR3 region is CASSLGQGEFYTF. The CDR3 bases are TGCGCCAGCAGCTTGGGTCAGGGGGAGTTCTACACCTTC. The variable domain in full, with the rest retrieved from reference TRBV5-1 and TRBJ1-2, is KAGVTQTPRYLIKTRGQQVTLSCSPISGHRSVSWYQQTPGQGLQFLFEYFSETQRNKGNFPGRFSGRQFSNSRSEMNVSTLELGDSALYLCASSLGQGEFYTFGSGTRLTVV.

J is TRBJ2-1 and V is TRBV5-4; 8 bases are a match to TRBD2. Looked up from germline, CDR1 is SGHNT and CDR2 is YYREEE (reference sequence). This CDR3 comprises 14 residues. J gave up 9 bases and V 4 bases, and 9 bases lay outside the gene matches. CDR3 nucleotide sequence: TGTGCCAGCAGCCCCGCGGGGGGCCGGGTTGAGCAGTTCTTC. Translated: CASSPAGGRVEQFF. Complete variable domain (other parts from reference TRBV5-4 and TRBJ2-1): ETGVTQSPTHLIKTRGQQVTLRCSSQSGHNTVSWYQQALGQGPQFIFQYYREEENGRGNFPPRFSGLQFPNYSSELNVNALELDDSALYLCASSPAGGRVEQFFGPGTRLTVL.

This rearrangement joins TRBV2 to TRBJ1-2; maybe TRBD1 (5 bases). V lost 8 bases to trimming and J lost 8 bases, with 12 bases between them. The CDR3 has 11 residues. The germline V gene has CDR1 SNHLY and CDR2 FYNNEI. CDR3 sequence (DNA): TGTGCCAGCGACCGACAGCGAGGCTACACCTTC. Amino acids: CASDRQRGYTF.

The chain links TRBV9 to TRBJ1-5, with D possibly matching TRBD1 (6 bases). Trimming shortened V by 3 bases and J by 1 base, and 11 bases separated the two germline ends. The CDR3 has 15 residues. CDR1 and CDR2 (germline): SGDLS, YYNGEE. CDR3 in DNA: TGTGCCAGCAGCGCGGGACATTCCAGCAATCAGCCCCAGCATTTT. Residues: CASSAGHSSNQPQHF.

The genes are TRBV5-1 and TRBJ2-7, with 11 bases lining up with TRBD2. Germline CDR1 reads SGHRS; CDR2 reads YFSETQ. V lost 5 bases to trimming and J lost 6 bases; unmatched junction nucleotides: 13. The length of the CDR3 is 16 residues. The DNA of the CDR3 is TGCGCCAGCAGTCCCTTGGAGGGACTAGCGGCCGGCGAGCAGTACTTC. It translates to CASSPLEGLAAGEQYF.

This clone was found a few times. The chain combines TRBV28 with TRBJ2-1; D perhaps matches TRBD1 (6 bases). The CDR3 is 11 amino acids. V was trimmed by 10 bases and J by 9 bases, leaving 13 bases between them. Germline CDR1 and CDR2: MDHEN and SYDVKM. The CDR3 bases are TGTGCCACCGGTGGGGGCACTGAGCAGTTCTTC. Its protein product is CATGGGTEQFF.

DNA of the CDR3: TGTGCCAGCTCACCGGGACAGATTACCGCAACTAATGAAAAACTGTTTTTT. Residues: CASSPGQITATNEKLFF. This chain links TRBV18 with TRBJ1-4, with TRBD1 matching 7 bases. In germline, CDR1 is KGHSH, CDR2 LQKENI. V lost 3 bases, J lost 0 bases, and 7 bases stayed unmatched. The CDR3 contains 17 residues.

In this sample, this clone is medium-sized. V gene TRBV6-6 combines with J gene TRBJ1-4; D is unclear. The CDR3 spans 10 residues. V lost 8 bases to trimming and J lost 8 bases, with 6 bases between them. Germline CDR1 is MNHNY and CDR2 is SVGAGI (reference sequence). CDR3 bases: TGTGCCAGCTTTGGCGAAAAACTGTTTTTT. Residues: CASFGEKLFF.

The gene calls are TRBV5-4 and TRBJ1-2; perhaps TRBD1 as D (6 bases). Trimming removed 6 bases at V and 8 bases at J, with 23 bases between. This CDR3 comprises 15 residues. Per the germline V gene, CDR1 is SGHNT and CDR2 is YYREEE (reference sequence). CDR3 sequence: CASNNNPGHLLGYTF. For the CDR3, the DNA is TGTGCCAGCAACAACAACCCGGGACACCTACTCGGCTACACCTTC.

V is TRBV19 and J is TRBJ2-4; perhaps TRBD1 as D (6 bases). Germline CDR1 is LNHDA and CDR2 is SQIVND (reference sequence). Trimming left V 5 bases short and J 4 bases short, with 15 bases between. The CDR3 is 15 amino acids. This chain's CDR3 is CASSEPGHWKNIQYF. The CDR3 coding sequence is TGTGCCAGTAGTGAACCGGGACATTGGAAAAACATTCAGTACTTC.

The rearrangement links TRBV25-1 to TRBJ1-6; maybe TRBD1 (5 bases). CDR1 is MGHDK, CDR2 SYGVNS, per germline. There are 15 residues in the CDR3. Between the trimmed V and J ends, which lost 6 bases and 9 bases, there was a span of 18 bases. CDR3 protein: CASSTGGMRGSPLHF. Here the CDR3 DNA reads TGTGCCAGCAGCACGGGGGGGATGAGAGGTTCACCCCTCCACTTT. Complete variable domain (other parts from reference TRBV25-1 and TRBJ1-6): EADIYQTPRYLVIGTGKKITLECSQTMGHDKMYWYQQDPGMELHLIHYSYGVNSTEKGDLSSESTVSRIRTEHFPLTLESARPSHTSQYLCASSTGGMRGSPLHFGNGTRLTVT.

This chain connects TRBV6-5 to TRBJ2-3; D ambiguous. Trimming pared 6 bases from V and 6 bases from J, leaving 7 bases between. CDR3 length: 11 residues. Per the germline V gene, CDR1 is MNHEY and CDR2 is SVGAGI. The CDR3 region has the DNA TGTGCCAGCAGGATACGGGATACGCAGTATTTT. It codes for CASRIRDTQYF.

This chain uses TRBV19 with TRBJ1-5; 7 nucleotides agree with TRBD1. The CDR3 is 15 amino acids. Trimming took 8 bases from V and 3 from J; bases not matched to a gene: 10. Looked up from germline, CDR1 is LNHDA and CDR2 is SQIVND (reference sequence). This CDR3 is CASGRGTRLNQPQHF. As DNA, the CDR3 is TGTGCCAGTGGCAGGGGGACTAGACTCAATCAGCCCCAGCATTTT.